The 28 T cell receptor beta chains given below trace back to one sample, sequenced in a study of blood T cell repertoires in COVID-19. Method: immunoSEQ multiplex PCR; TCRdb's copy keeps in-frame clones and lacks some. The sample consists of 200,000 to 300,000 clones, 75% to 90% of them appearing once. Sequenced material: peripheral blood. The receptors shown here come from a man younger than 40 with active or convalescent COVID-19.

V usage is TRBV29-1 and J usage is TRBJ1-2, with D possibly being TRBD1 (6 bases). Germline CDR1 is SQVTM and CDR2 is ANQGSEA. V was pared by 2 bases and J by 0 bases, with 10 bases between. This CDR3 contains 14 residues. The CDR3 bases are TGCAGCGTTGAAATGGGGGCGCCTAACTATGGCTACACCTTC. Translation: CSVEMGAPNYGYTF.

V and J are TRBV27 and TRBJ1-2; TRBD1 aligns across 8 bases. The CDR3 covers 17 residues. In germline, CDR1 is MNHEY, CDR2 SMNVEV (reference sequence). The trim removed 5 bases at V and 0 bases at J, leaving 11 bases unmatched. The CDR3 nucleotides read TGTGCCAGCAGTCCGCGACAGGGGAAGGGGGCTAACTATGGCTACACCTTC. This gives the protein CASSPRQGKGANYGYTF.

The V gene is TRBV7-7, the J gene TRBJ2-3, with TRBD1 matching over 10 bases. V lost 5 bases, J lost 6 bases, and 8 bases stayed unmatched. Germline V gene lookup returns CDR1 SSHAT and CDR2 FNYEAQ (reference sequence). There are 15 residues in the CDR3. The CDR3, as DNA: TGTGCCAGCAGCGCCCGGGACAGGGGTGTCGATACGCAGTATTTT. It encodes CASSARDRGVDTQYF.

Here the CDR3 reads CASSEVGGLPDGGLFF. The CDR3 DNA reads as TGTGCCAGCAGTGAAGTAGGGGGCCTCCCAGACGGTGGACTGTTTTTT. V and J are TRBV2 and TRBJ1-4; 7 bases are shared with TRBD1. V lost 1 base to trimming and J lost 13 bases; unmatched junction nucleotides: 15. Per germline, CDR1 SNHLY and CDR2 FYNNEI. The CDR3 extends over 16 amino acids.

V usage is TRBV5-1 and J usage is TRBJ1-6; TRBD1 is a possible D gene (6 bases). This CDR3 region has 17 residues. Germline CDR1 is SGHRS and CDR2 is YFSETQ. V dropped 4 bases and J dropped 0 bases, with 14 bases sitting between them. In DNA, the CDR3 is TGCGCCAGCAGCGAAAGACAGGAACTCTCCTATAATTCACCCCTCCACTTT. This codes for CASSERQELSYNSPLHF. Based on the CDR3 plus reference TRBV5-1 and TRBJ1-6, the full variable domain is KAGVTQTPRYLIKTRGQQVTLSCSPISGHRSVSWYQQTPGQGLQFLFEYFSETQRNKGNFPGRFSGRQFSNSRSEMNVSTLELGDSALYLCASSERQELSYNSPLHFGNGTRLTVT.

CDR3 in amino acids: CASSGVGYEQYF. CDR3 sequence (DNA): TGTGCCAGCAGTGGCGTCGGGTACGAGCAGTACTTC. The J gene is TRBJ2-7, the V gene TRBV9; D call uncertain. The CDR3 length is 12 residues. CDR1 and CDR2 from the germline V gene are SGDLS and YYNGEE. V gave up 5 bases and J gave up 4 bases, with 10 bases separating them. The complete variable domain, with remaining parts taken from reference TRBV9 and TRBJ2-7, reads DSGVTQTPKHLITATGQRVTLRCSPRSGDLSVYWYQQSLDQGLQFLIQYYNGEERAKGNILERFSAQQFPDLHSELNLSSLELGDSALYFCASSGVGYEQYFGPGTRLTVT.

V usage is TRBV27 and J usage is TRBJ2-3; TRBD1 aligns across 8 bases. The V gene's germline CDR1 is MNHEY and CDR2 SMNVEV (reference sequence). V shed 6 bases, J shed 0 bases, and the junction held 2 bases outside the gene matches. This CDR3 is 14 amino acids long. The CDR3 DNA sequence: TGTGCCAGCAGAAGGACAGGGAGCACAGATACGCAGTATTTT. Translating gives CASRRTGSTDTQYF.

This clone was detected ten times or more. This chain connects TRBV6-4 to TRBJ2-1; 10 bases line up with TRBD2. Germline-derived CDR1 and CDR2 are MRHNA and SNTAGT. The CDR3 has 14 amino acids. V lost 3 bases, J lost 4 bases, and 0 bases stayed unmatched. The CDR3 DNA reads TGTGCCAGCAGTGAAGCGGGGGGGTACAATGAGCAGTTCTTC. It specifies CASSEAGGYNEQFF.

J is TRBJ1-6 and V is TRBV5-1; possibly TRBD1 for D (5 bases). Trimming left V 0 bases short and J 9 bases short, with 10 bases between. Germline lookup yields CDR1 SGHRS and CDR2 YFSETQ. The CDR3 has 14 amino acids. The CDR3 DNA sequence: TGCGCCAGCAGCTTGGGGGGCAGGGCTTCACCCCTCCACTTT. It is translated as CASSLGGRASPLHF.

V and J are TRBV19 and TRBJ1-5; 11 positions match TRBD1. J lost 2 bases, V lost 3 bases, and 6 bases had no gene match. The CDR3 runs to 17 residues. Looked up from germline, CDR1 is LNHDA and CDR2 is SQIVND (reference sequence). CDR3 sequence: CASSILGQGAGNQPQHF. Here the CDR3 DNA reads TGTGCCAGTAGTATCTTAGGACAGGGGGCCGGCAATCAGCCCCAGCATTTT. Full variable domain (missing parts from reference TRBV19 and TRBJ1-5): DGGITQSPKYLFRKEGQNVTLSCEQNLNHDAMYWYRQDPGQGLRLIYYSQIVNDFQKGDIAEGYSVSREKKESFPLTVTSAQKNPTAFYLCASSILGQGAGNQPQHFGDGTRLSIL.

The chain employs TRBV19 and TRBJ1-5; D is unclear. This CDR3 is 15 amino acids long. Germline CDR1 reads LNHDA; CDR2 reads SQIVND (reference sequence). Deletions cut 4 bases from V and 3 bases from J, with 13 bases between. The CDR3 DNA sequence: TGTGCCAGTAGTAACGACTTGCGCGTCAATCAGCCCCAGCATTTT. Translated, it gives CASSNDLRVNQPQHF. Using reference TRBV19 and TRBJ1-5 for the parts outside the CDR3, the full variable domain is DGGITQSPKYLFRKEGQNVTLSCEQNLNHDAMYWYRQDPGQGLRLIYYSQIVNDFQKGDIAEGYSVSREKKESFPLTVTSAQKNPTAFYLCASSNDLRVNQPQHFGDGTRLSIL.

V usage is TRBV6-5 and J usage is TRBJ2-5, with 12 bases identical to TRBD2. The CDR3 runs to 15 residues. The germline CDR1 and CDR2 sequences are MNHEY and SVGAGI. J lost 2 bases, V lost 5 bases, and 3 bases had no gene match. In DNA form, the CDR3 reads TGTGCCAGCAGTCTAGCGGGGGGGCTTCAAGAGACCCAGTACTTC. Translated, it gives CASSLAGGLQETQYF.

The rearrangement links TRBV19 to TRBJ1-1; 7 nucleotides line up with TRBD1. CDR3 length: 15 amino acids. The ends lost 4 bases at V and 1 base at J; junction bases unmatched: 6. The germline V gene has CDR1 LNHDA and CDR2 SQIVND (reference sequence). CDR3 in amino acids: CASSTLGQPNTEAFF. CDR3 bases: TGTGCCAGTAGTACCTTGGGACAGCCGAACACTGAAGCTTTCTTT.

CDR3 bases: TGTGCCAGCTCACCACAGGTCGGGGGGGCCCCCAATGAGCAGTTCTTC. Translation gives CASSPQVGGAPNEQFF. This rearrangement joins TRBV18 to TRBJ2-1; 8 bases align to TRBD2. This CDR3 comprises 16 residues. Germline loops: CDR1 KGHSH, CDR2 LQKENI. V lost 1 base to trimming and J lost 6 bases; unmatched junction nucleotides: 8.

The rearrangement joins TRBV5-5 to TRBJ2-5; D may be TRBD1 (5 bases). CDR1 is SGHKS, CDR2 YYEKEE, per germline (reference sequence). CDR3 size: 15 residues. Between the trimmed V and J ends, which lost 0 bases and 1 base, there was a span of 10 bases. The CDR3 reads CASSLAYRTQETQYF. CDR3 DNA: TGTGCCAGCAGCTTGGCCTACAGGACCCAAGAGACCCAGTACTTC.

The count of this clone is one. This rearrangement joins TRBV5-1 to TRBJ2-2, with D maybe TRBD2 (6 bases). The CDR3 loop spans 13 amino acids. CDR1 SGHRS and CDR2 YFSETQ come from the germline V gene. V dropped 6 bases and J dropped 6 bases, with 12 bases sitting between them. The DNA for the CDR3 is TGCGCCAGCACATGGGGGGAGTCCGGGGAGCTGTTTTTT. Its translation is CASTWGESGELFF.

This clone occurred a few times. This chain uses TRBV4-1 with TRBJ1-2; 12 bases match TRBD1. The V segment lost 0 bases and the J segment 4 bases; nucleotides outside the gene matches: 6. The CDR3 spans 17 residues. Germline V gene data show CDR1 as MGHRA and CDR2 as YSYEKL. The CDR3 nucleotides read TGCGCCAGCAGCCAAGAGGGGGGACAGGGGGCGGTCTATGGCTACACCTTC. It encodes CASSQEGGQGAVYGYTF.

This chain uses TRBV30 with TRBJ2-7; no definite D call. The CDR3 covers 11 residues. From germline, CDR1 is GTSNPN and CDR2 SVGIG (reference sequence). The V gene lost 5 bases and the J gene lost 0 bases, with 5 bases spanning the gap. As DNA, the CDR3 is TGTGCCTGGTCGAGCTCCTACGAGCAGTACTTC. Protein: CAWSSSYEQYF.

The CDR3 is CASSVGTGGNSPLHF. DNA for the CDR3: TGCGCCAGCAGCGTCGGGACAGGGGGGAATTCACCCCTCCACTTT. This rearrangement joins TRBV5-1 to TRBJ1-6; 11 positions match TRBD1. V gave up 4 bases and J gave up 7 bases; unmatched junction bases: 4. The CDR3 length is 15 residues. The V gene's germline CDR1 is SGHRS and CDR2 YFSETQ.

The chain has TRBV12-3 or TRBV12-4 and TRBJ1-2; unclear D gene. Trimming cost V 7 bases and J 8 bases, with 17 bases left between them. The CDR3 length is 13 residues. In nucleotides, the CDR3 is TGTGCCAGCACCACTGCCTCACAGAGCGGCTACACCTTC. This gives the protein CASTTASQSGYTF.

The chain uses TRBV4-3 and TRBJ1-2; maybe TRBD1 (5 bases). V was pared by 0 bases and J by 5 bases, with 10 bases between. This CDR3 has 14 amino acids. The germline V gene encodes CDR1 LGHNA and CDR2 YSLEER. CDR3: CASSQDSTGYGYTF. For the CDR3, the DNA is TGCGCCAGCAGCCAAGACAGCACAGGTTATGGCTACACCTTC.

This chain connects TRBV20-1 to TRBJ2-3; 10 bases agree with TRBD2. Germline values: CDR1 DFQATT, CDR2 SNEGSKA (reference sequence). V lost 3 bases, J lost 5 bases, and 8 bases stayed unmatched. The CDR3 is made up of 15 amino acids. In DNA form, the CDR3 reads TGCAGTGCTAGTCTCCTAGCGGGGGATCTAGATACGCAGTATTTT. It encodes CSASLLAGDLDTQYF.

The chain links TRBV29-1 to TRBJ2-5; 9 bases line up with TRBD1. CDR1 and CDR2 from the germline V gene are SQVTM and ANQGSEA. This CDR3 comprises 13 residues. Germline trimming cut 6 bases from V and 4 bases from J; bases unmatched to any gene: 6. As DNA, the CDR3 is TGCAGCGTGGAGGACAGGGGAGGAGAGACCCAGTACTTC. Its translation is CSVEDRGGETQYF.

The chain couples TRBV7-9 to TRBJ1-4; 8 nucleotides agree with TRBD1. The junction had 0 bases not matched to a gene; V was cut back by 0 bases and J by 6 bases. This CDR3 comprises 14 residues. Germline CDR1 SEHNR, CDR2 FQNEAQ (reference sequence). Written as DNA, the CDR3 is TGTGCCAGCAGCTTAGCACAGGGGGATGAAAAACTGTTTTTT. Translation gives CASSLAQGDEKLFF.

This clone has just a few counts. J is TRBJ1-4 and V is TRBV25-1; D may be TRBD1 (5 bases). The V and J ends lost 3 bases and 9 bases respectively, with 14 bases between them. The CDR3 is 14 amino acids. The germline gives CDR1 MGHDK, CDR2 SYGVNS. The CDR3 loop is CASSDSYGHKKLFF. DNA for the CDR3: TGTGCCAGCAGTGATTCATATGGACATAAAAAACTGTTTTTT.

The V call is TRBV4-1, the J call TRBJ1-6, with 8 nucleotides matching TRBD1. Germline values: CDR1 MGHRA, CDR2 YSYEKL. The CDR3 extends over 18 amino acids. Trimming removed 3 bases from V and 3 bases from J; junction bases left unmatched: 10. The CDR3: CASSQLRTGSYYNSPLHF. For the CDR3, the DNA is TGCGCCAGCAGCCAGCTCAGGACAGGGAGCTACTATAATTCACCCCTCCACTTT.

CDR3 sequence (DNA): TGCGCCAGCAGCCATACACAGTCTAGCACAGATACGCAGTATTTT. It yields the protein CASSHTQSSTDTQYF. The J gene is TRBJ2-3, the V gene TRBV4-3; D is unclear. Germline V gene sequence: CDR1 LGHNA, CDR2 YSLEER. CDR3 length: 15 amino acids. Trimming took off 3 bases at V and 0 bases at J, with 10 bases between the two ends.

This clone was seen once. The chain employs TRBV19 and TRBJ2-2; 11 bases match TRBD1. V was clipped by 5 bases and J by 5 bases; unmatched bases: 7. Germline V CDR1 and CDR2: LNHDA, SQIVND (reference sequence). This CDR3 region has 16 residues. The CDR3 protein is CASSSGQGAGTGELFF. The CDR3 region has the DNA TGTGCCAGTAGTTCTGGACAGGGGGCAGGTACCGGGGAGCTGTTTTTT.